The clone carrying this T cell receptor (beta chain) was detected ten times or more. Exclusion followed for patients with uncontrolled infection, other autoimmune disease, pregnancy or lactation. The sample originates from a study of T cells in Graves' hyperthyroidism and ophthalmopathy. V gave up 7 bases and J gave up 0 bases, with 16 bases separating them. This CDR3 has 16 amino acids. Regions amplified from RNA transcripts were the TCR beta CDR3 regions. The TCR CDR3 was amplified in a first-round RT-PCR using the HTBI primer set. MiXCR was run by TCRdb on the multiplex PCR reads, yielding one entry per CDR3 protein. The data contain hundreds of thousands of distinct CDR3 sequences, roughly a sixth of them singletons.

The chain is built from TRBV12-3 or TRBV12-4 and TRBJ1-3; D is perhaps TRBD1 (6 bases). The TCR comes from a woman under 30 with Graves' ophthalmopathy. Sequencing used blood. This CDR3 is CASNRDGGLSGNTIYF. CDR3 DNA sequence: TGTGCCAGCAATCGGGACGGGGGCCTCTCTGGAAACACCATATATTTT.